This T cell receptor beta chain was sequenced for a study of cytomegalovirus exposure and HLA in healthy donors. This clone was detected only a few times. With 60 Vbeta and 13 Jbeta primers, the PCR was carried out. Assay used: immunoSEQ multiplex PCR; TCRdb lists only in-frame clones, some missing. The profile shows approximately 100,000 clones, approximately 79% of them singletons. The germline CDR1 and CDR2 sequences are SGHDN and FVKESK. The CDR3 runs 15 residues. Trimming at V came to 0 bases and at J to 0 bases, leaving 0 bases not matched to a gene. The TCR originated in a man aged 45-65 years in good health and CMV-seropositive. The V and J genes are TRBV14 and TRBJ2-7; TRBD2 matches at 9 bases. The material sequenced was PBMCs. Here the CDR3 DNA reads TGTGCCAGCAGCCAAGATAGCGGGAGCTCCTACGAGCAGTACTTC. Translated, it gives CASSQDSGSSYEQYF.